These 12 T cell receptor beta chains originate from one sample sequenced in a study of blood T cell repertoires in COVID-19. Method: immunoSEQ multiplex PCR; TCRdb's copy keeps in-frame clones and lacks some. The data hold over 130,000 clones, with 85% to 90% observed a single time. What was sequenced was peripheral blood. The receptors come from a woman older than 75 with acute or convalescent COVID-19.

The chain joins TRBV5-1 to TRBJ1-1; possibly TRBD1 for D (6 bases). This CDR3 is built from 14 residues. Germline values: CDR1 SGHRS, CDR2 YFSETQ. V was shortened by 1 base and J by 4 bases, with 11 bases between the two germline ends. The CDR3 here is CASSLKQDSTEAFF. The CDR3 coding sequence is TGCGCCAGCAGCTTGAAACAGGACAGCACTGAAGCTTTCTTT.

V usage is TRBV11-2 and J usage is TRBJ1-5; 7 bases line up with TRBD1. Germline loops: CDR1 SGHAT, CDR2 FQNNGV. J lost 4 bases, V lost 3 bases, and 3 bases had no gene match. CDR3 size: 14 residues. The CDR3 region has the DNA TGTGCCAGCAGCTTGACAGGGAAAAATCAGCCCCAGCATTTT. Translating gives CASSLTGKNQPQHF.

This chain uses TRBV30 with TRBJ1-4; D call uncertain. The V and J ends lost 0 bases and 5 bases respectively, with 13 bases between them. Germline-derived CDR1 and CDR2 are GTSNPN and SVGIG (reference sequence). The CDR3 consists of 15 residues. CDR3 in amino acids: CAWSVLASLNEKLFF. The CDR3 nucleotides read TGTGCCTGGAGTGTACTAGCCAGTTTGAATGAAAAACTGTTTTTT.

CDR3 in amino acids: CASSPSSGNTIYF. The CDR3 DNA reads TGTGCCAGTAGTCCTAGCTCTGGAAACACCATATATTTT. V is TRBV19 and J is TRBJ1-3; unclear D gene. The V and J ends lost 5 bases and 0 bases respectively, with 5 bases between them. Germline V gene data show CDR1 as LNHDA and CDR2 as SQIVND (reference sequence). The CDR3 has 13 amino acids.

DNA for the CDR3: TGTGCCAGCAGTTTAGGTGCGGGGGGGCCATGGGATACGCAGTATTTT. Translation gives CASSLGAGGPWDTQYF. V usage is TRBV27 and J usage is TRBJ2-3, with TRBD2 identical over 9 bases. The CDR3 runs to 16 residues. J lost 6 bases, V lost 2 bases, and 9 bases had no gene match. Per germline, CDR1 MNHEY and CDR2 SMNVEV (reference sequence).

V gene TRBV11-2 combines with J gene TRBJ2-1; 7 nucleotides agree with TRBD2. Germline assignment: CDR1 SGHAT and CDR2 FQNNGV. V lost 5 bases and J lost 0; bases outside the gene matches: 4. CDR3 length: 15 amino acids. The CDR3 region has the DNA TGTGCCAGCAGCCTCGGACTAGACTCCTACAATGAGCAGTTCTTC. This codes for CASSLGLDSYNEQFF.

This chain links TRBV7-9 with TRBJ2-7, with D possibly being TRBD1 (6 bases). This CDR3 has 14 residues. Germline loops: CDR1 SEHNR, CDR2 FQNEAQ (reference sequence). V lost 5 bases and J 6 bases, leaving 17 bases between the germline ends. The CDR3 nucleotides are TGTGCCAGCAGCGACATACAGGGTCCTAGCGAGCAGTACTTC. The encoded protein is CASSDIQGPSEQYF.

This clone has just one count. The CDR3 DNA sequence: TGTGCCCAGGAGGGGGTCGGGGGGCTTTGGTATGGCTACACCTTC. Translation gives CAQEGVGGLWYGYTF. The chain has TRBV30 and TRBJ1-2, with D possibly TRBD1 on 6 matching bases. Germline CDR1 is GTSNPN and CDR2 is SVGIG (reference sequence). V was clipped by 8 bases and J by 5 bases, with 24 bases between them. The CDR3 consists of 15 residues. Supplemented by reference TRBV30 and TRBJ1-2, the full variable domain reads SQTIHQWPATLVQPVGSPLSLECTVEGTSNPNLYWYRQAAGRGLQLLFYSVGIGQISSEVPQNLSASRPQDRQFILSSKKLLLSDSGFYLCAQEGVGGLWYGYTFGSGTRLTVV.

The rearrangement joins TRBV19 to TRBJ1-1; D is perhaps TRBD1 (6 bases). CDR1 and CDR2 (germline): LNHDA, SQIVND (reference sequence). The length of the CDR3 is 16 residues. Trimming stripped 6 bases from V and 1 base from J, with 18 bases between. The CDR3 loop reads CASSRGGPTTNTEAFF. The CDR3 region has the DNA TGTGCCAGTAGCCGGGGGGGCCCGACGACGAACACTGAAGCTTTCTTT.

This chain uses TRBV7-2 with TRBJ1-6, with D perhaps TRBD1 (6 bases). Germline CDR1 SGHTA, CDR2 FQGNSA. Trimming removed 4 bases at V and 7 bases at J, with 11 bases between. The CDR3 extends over 14 amino acids. The CDR3 DNA is TGTGCCAGCAGCTCGGACAGCTTCAATTCACCCCTCCACTTT. This codes for CASSSDSFNSPLHF.

CDR3 sequence: CASSVTAPGNYGYTF. CDR3 nucleotide sequence: TGCGCCAGCAGCGTGACAGCCCCTGGGAACTATGGCTACACCTTC. The chain links TRBV5-1 to TRBJ1-2, with D tentatively TRBD1 (5 bases). V lost 4 bases and J 2 bases, leaving 15 bases between the germline ends. The CDR3 length is 15 residues. Germline CDR1 SGHRS, CDR2 YFSETQ.

The chain employs TRBV7-9 and TRBJ1-3; 7 bases agree with TRBD1. This CDR3 contains 16 residues. The J segment lost 0 bases and the V segment lost 4 bases, leaving 6 bases of the junction unmatched. Germline-derived CDR1 and CDR2 are SEHNR and FQNEAQ (reference sequence). The CDR3 bases are TGTGCCAGCAGCTCATCCGGGACAGTCTCTGGAAACACCATATATTTT. It translates to CASSSSGTVSGNTIYF. Looking up the rest from reference TRBV7-9 and TRBJ1-3 gives the full variable domain: DTGVSQNPRHKITKRGQNVTFRCDPISEHNRLYWYRQTLGQGPEFLTYFQNEAQLEKSRLLSDRFSAERPKGSFSTLEIQRTEQGDSAMYLCASSSSGTVSGNTIYFGEGSWLTVV.